This TCR beta chain was sequenced in a study of early T cells in non-severe SARS-CoV-2 infection. Broader study findings: Private and CD4 specificities were missed by VDJdb matching, skewed to anti-spike CD8.

Germline V gene sequence: CDR1 MNHEY, CDR2 SMNVEV (reference sequence). CDR3 length: 14 amino acids. Trimming took 5 bases from V and 4 from J, leaving 12 bases between them. This clonotype was seen repeatedly, ten times or more. The antigen is not known. The library protocol tagged individual cDNA molecules with unique molecular identifiers. One entry per CDR3 protein, called by TCRdb with MiXCR from the 5' RACE reads. This table holds about 83,000 distinct CDR3 sequences, roughly 15% found once. The origin of this receptor is an adult who was a healthcare worker with PCR-confirmed SARS-CoV-2 infection or an uninfected control (not recorded which). V is TRBV27 and J is TRBJ2-1; the D gene is possibly TRBD2 (5 bases). Sequenced sample: whole blood. This chain's CDR3 is CASSRRADYNEQFF. DNA of the CDR3: TGTGCCAGCAGTCGGCGGGCCGATTACAATGAGCAGTTCTTC.